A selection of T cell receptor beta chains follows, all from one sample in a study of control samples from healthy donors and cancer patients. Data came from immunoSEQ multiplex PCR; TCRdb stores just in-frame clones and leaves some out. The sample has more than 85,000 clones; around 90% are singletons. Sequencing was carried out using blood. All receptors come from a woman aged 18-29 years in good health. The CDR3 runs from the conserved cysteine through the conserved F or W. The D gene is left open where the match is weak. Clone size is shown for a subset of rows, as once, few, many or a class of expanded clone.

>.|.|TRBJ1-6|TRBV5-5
CASSSAGANSPLHF
TGTGCCAGCAGCTCAGCAGGGGCTAATTCACCCCTCCACTTT
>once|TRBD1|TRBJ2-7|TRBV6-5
CASSITGGVSYEQYF
TGTGCCAGCAGTATAACAGGGGGCGTAAGCTACGAGCAGTACTTC
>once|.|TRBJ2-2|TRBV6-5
CASRWRVAGELFF
TGTGCCAGCAGGTGGAGGGTGGCCGGGGAGCTGTTTTTT
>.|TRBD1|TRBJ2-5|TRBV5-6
CASSHRGRGETQYF
TGTGCCAGCAGCCACAGGGGACGAGGAGAGACCCAGTACTTC
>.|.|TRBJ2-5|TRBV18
CASSPINRPQETQYF
TGTGCCAGCTCACCCATCAACCGCCCCCAAGAGACCCAGTACTTC
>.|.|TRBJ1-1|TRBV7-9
CASRTTDTEAFF
TGTGCCAGCAGGACGACAGACACTGAAGCTTTCTTT
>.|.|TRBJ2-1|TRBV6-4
CASRRGEGTNEQFF
TGTGCCAGCAGAAGAGGGGAGGGGACAAATGAGCAGTTCTTC
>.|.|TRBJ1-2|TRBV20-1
CSASDVVNRRGYTF
TGCAGTGCTAGTGACGTAGTAAATCGGCGTGGCTACACCTTC
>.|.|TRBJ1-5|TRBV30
CAWSVKLVHQPQHF
TGTGCCTGGAGTGTCAAACTGGTACATCAGCCCCAGCATTTT
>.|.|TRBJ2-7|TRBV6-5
CASSYSGTPSYEQYF
TGTGCCAGCAGTTATTCCGGGACACCCTCCTACGAGCAGTACTTC
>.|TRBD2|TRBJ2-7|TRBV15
CATSRDSGGSYEQYF
TGTGCCACCAGCAGAGATAGCGGGGGCTCCTACGAGCAGTACTTC
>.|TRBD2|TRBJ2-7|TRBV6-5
CASRASGGLGYEQYF
TGTGCCAGCAGGGCTAGCGGGGGGCTTGGCTACGAGCAGTACTTC
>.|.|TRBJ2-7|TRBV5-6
CASSLVFGLEQYF
TGTGCCAGCAGCTTGGTGTTCGGTTTGGAGCAGTACTTC
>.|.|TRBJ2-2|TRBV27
CASAPGVTGELFF
TGTGCCAGCGCGCCAGGGGTAACCGGGGAGCTGTTTTTT
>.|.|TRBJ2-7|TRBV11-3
CASSFQGTTEQYF
TGTGCCAGCAGCTTCCAGGGAACTACGGAGCAGTACTTC
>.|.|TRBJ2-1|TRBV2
CASSETGPGYEQFF
TGTGCCAGCAGCGAAACGGGTCCCGGGTATGAGCAGTTCTTC
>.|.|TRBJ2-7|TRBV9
CASSADDRGDEQYF
TGTGCCAGCAGCGCCGATGACAGAGGCGACGAGCAGTACTTC
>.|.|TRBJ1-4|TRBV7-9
CASSRWGGQTLEQLFF
TGTGCCAGCAGCCGTTGGGGCGGTCAAACCCTCGAACAACTGTTTTTT
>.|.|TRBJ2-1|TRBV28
CASSFPPLNEQFF
TGTGCCAGCAGTTTCCCCCCCCTGAATGAGCAGTTCTTC
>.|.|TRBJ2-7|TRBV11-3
CASSVGRLSYEQYF
TGTGCCAGCAGCGTCGGACGCCTCTCCTACGAGCAGTACTTC
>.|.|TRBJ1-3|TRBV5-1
CASSLDGNTIYF
TGCGCCAGCAGCTTGGATGGAAACACCATATATTTT
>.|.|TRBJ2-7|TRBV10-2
CASKRDISYEQYF
TGCGCCAGCAAAAGGGACATCTCCTACGAGCAGTACTTC
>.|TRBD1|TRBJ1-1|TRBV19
CASSMAGTGNTEAFF
TGTGCCAGTAGTATGGCCGGGACAGGGAACACTGAAGCTTTCTTT
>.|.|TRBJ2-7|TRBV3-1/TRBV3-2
CASSQNGRTSYEQYF
TGTGCCAGCAGCCAAAACGGCCGAACTTCCTACGAGCAGTACTTC
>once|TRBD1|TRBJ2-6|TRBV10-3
CAIMGDRGASVDHSGANVLTF
TGTGCCATCATGGGGGACAGGGGCGCTAGCGTCGATCACTCTGGGGCCAACGTCCTGACTTTC
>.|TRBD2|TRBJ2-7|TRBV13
CASSQASGAAYEQYF
TGTGCCAGCAGCCAAGCTAGCGGGGCCGCCTACGAGCAGTACTTC
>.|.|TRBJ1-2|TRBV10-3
CAGRSNYGYTF
TGTGCGGGCCGTTCTAACTATGGCTACACCTTC
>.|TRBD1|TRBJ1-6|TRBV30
CAWSRGTGRDVAPLHF
TGTGCCTGGAGTCGAGGGACAGGGCGGGATGTGGCACCCCTCCACTTT
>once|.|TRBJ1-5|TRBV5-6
CASSLGFYSNQPQHF
TGTGCCAGCAGCTTGGGGTTTTATAGCAATCAGCCCCAGCATTTT
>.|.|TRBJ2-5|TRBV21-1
CASSKAAGLAGGGETQYF
TGTGCCAGCAGCAAAGCGGCGGGACTAGCGGGAGGGGGGGAGACCCAGTACTTC
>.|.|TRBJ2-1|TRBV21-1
CASSKFKANEELGRTADNGQFF
TGTGCCAGCAGCAAATTTAAGGCCAACGAGGAGCTCGGGCGAACCGCCGACAATGGGCAGTTCTTC
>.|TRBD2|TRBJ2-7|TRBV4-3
CASSQGLAGSYEQYF
TGCGCCAGCAGCCAAGGACTAGCGGGCTCCTACGAGCAGTACTTC
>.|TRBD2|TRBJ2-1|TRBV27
CASSSGLAGVGEQFF
TGTGCCAGCAGTTCGGGACTAGCGGGAGTCGGAGAGCAGTTCTTC
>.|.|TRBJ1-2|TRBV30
CAWGGGGYTF
TGTGCCTGGGGTGGTGGTGGCTACACCTTC
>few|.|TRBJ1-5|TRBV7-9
CASSLDLSNQPQHF
TGTGCCAGCAGCTTAGATCTGAGCAATCAGCCCCAGCATTTT
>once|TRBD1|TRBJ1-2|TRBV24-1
CATSDFPTGVEGYTF
TGTGCCACCAGTGATTTTCCTACAGGGGTGGAGGGCTACACCTTC
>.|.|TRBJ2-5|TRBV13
CASSLGRLETQYF
TGTGCCAGCAGCTTAGGCCGTTTAGAGACCCAGTACTTC
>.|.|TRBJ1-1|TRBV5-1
CASSLDSGSTTEAFF
TGCGCCAGCAGCTTGGATTCAGGTTCTACCACTGAAGCTTTCTTT
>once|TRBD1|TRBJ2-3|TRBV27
CASSLTGGIDTQYF
TGTGCCAGCAGTCTGACAGGGGGCATCGATACGCAGTATTTT
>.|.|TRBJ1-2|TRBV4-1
CASSQAQVGYGYTF
TGCGCCAGCAGCCAAGCACAGGTGGGGTATGGCTACACCTTC
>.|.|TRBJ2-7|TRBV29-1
CSVESAYEQYF
TGCAGCGTTGAAAGTGCCTACGAGCAGTACTTC
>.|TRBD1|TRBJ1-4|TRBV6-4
CASSDPDRAQNEKLFF
TGTGCCAGCAGTGACCCAGACAGGGCACAAAACGAAAAACTGTTTTTT
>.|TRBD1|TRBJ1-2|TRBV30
CAWTFQGARGYGYTF
TGTGCCTGGACTTTCCAGGGGGCGCGAGGGTATGGCTACACCTTC
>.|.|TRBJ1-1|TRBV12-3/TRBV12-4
CASSLTTEAFF
TGTGCCAGCAGCCTTACCACTGAAGCTTTCTTT
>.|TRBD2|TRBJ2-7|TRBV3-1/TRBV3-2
CASSQPALAGAVEQYF
TGTGCCAGCAGCCAGCCGGCACTAGCGGGAGCGGTCGAGCAGTACTTC
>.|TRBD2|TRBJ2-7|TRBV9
CASSVGTSVAYEQYF
TGTGCCAGCAGCGTCGGGACTAGCGTAGCCTACGAGCAGTACTTC
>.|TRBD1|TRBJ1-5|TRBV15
CATSRGQGAENQPQHF
TGTGCCACCAGCAGAGGCCAGGGGGCCGAAAATCAGCCCCAGCATTTT
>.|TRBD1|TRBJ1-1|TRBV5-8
CASSWGDRAGSTEAFF
TGTGCCAGCAGCTGGGGGGACAGGGCGGGCAGCACTGAAGCTTTCTTT
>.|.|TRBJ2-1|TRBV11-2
CASSLLRDYEQFF
TGTGCCAGCAGCTTGTTACGGGACTATGAGCAGTTCTTC
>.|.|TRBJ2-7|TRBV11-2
CASSSAGLPIYEQYF
TGTGCCAGCAGCTCCGCCGGACTACCTATATACGAGCAGTACTTC
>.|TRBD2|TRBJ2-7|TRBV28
CAIRPSGGAYEQYF
TGTGCCATCCGCCCTAGCGGGGGGGCTTACGAGCAGTACTTC
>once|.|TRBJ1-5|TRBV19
CASSATRVLFDQPQHF
TGTGCCAGTAGTGCGACGAGGGTATTGTTCGATCAGCCCCAGCATTTT
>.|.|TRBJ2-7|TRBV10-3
CAISAPVAGGVYEQYF
TGTGCCATCAGTGCCCCGGTGGCAGGGGGGGTATACGAGCAGTACTTC
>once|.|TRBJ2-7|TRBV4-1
CASSQDRGYEQYF
TGCGCCAGCAGCCAAGATCGGGGCTACGAGCAGTACTTC
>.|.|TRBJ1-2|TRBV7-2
CASSLAESSGIGYTF
TGTGCCAGCAGCTTAGCCGAGTCCAGTGGTATCGGCTACACCTTC
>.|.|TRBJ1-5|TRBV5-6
CASSLSQSDQPQHF
TGTGCCAGCAGCTTGTCCCAAAGCGATCAGCCCCAGCATTTT
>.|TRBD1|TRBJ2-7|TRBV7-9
CASSLLAGGGYEQYF
TGTGCCAGCAGCTTATTGGCAGGGGGCGGGTACGAGCAGTACTTC
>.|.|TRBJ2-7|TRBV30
CAWSVRTAAYEQYF
TGTGCCTGGAGTGTCCGGACTGCGGCCTACGAGCAGTACTTC